The 18 T cell receptor beta chains below all came from one sample that was sequenced in a study of blood T cell repertoires in COVID-19 (dated by TCRdb to the early 2020s). The library came from the immunoSEQ multiplex PCR assay. Here the immuneACCESS table is served through TCRdb, limited to in-frame sequences with V and J called. Missing clones are a known gap in these copies; in checked studies unresolved V genes cover under half, and the rest lacks a known reason. The sample table lists tens of thousands of clones, 81% of them with a count of one. Over 4% of the sample goes to the ten largest clones. Input material: peripheral blood. The receptors come from an older woman with acute or convalescent COVID-19.

This clone was seen a few times. This sequence joins TRBV30 and TRBJ1-5, with TRBD1 matching 8 bases. The CDR3 runs 12 residues. Germline V gene sequence: CDR1 GTSNPN, CDR2 SVGIG (reference sequence). The ends lost 5 bases at V and 6 bases at J; junction bases unmatched: 3. CDR3 residues: CAWGQGSQPQHF. The CDR3 nucleotides read TGTGCCTGGGGACAGGGAAGTCAGCCCCAGCATTTT.

A remark on this clone: Sequence at one end of the junction differs from germline and may be a read error. J is TRBJ1-1 and V is TRBV12-3 or TRBV12-4; D not certain. The CDR3 runs to 12 residues. CDR3 residues: CASSSGRLETFF. In DNA, the CDR3 is TGTGCCAGCAGTAGCGGACGGCTTGAAACTTTCTTT.

This clone came up once. The chain has TRBV15 and TRBJ2-5; D gene unclear. This CDR3 region has 15 residues. Trimming took 1 base from V and 5 from J, leaving 14 bases between them. CDR1 is LNHNV and CDR2 is YYDKDF in the germline V gene (reference sequence). CDR3 sequence reads: CATSRGAAGRETQYF. CDR3 in DNA: TGTGCCACCAGCAGAGGGGCAGCTGGAAGGGAGACCCAGTACTTC.

This clone appeared a few times. The gene calls are TRBV5-4 and TRBJ1-5; D may be TRBD1 (5 bases). Trimming removed 4 bases at V and 4 bases at J, with 15 bases between. Germline V gives CDR1 SGHNT, CDR2 YYREEE (reference sequence). The CDR3 has 15 residues. Written as DNA, the CDR3 is TGTGCCAGCAGCCCGGGCGTTGGGGGGAATCAGCCCCAGCATTTT. This gives the protein CASSPGVGGNQPQHF.

This chain connects TRBV27 to TRBJ1-1; D is unclear. CDR1 MNHEY and CDR2 SMNVEV come from the germline V gene (reference sequence). V was trimmed by 6 bases and J by 0 bases, leaving 11 bases between them. The CDR3 runs to 14 residues. The CDR3 reads CASSPRALNTEAFF. The DNA of the CDR3 is TGTGCCAGCAGCCCTAGAGCGCTGAACACTGAAGCTTTCTTT.

This chain connects TRBV4-1 to TRBJ2-1; 7 bases fit TRBD1. The germline V gene has CDR1 MGHRA and CDR2 YSYEKL. This CDR3 is built from 16 residues. V shed 1 base, J shed 0 bases, and the junction held 3 bases outside the gene matches. The CDR3 DNA reads TGCGCCAGCAGCCAAGGGGACAGAAGCTCCTACAATGAGCAGTTCTTC. It translates to CASSQGDRSSYNEQFF.

The chain links TRBV15 to TRBJ2-1, with 8 bases lining up with TRBD2. The CDR3 contains 13 residues. The germline V gene has CDR1 LNHNV and CDR2 YYDKDF (reference sequence). J lost 4 bases, V lost 11 bases, and 7 bases had no gene match. The CDR3 spells CAAAGLGYNEQFF. CDR3 nucleotide sequence: TGTGCCGCTGCGGGACTAGGGTACAATGAGCAGTTCTTC.

The chain carries TRBV2 and TRBJ2-1, with 15 bases aligning to TRBD2. V was clipped by 7 bases and J by 7 bases; unmatched bases: 8. Germline CDR1 SNHLY, CDR2 FYNNEI. The CDR3 consists of 16 residues. CDR3 sequence reads: CASTTGLAGGRNEQFF. The CDR3 DNA is TGTGCCAGCACGACCGGACTAGCGGGGGGGAGGAATGAGCAGTTCTTC.

The genes are TRBV11-2 and TRBJ1-5; D perhaps matches TRBD1 (5 bases). Trimming removed 5 bases at V and 1 base at J, with 12 bases between. Germline-derived CDR1 and CDR2 are SGHAT and FQNNGV. The CDR3 is 15 amino acids. CDR3 in DNA: TGTGCCAGCAGCAGCGACAGATCGAGCAATCAGCCCCAGCATTTT. Amino acid sequence: CASSSDRSSNQPQHF. Complete variable domain (other parts from reference TRBV11-2 and TRBJ1-5): EAGVAQSPRYKIIEKRQSVAFWCNPISGHATLYWYQQILGQGPKLLIQFQNNGVVDDSQLPKDRFSAERLKGVDSTLKIQPAKLEDSAVYLCASSSDRSSNQPQHFGDGTRLSIL.

The CDR3 here is CASSPGTGGTYEQYF. In DNA, the CDR3 is TGTGCCAGCAGCCCCGGGACAGGGGGCACCTACGAGCAGTACTTC. The chain links TRBV5-6 to TRBJ2-7; TRBD1 matches 12 bases. CDR3 length equals 15 residues. Germline V gene lookup returns CDR1 SGHDT and CDR2 YYEEEE. J lost 2 bases, V lost 4 bases, and 4 bases had no gene match.

The genes are TRBV30 and TRBJ1-3; no clear D. V was pared by 1 base and J by 0 bases, with 7 bases between. The length of the CDR3 is 14 residues. From germline, CDR1 is GTSNPN and CDR2 SVGIG (reference sequence). DNA of the CDR3: TGTGCCTGGAGTGGACAAAACTCTGGAAACACCATATATTTT. It codes for CAWSGQNSGNTIYF.

V gene TRBV7-9 combines with J gene TRBJ1-3; D not certain. Germline V gene data show CDR1 as SEHNR and CDR2 as FQNEAQ (reference sequence). Trimming took off 10 bases at V and 0 bases at J, with 4 bases between the two ends. The CDR3 is 11 residues long. CDR3 sequence reads: CATFSGNTIYF. DNA for the CDR3: TGTGCCACCTTCTCTGGAAACACCATATATTTT.

The CDR3 here is CASSKQGNSGNTIYF. The CDR3 region has the DNA TGTGCCAGCAGTAAACAGGGTAACTCTGGAAACACCATATATTTT. This chain uses TRBV9 with TRBJ1-3; D is possibly TRBD1 (6 bases). In germline, CDR1 is SGDLS, CDR2 YYNGEE. CDR3 length equals 15 residues. V was shortened by 5 bases and J by 0 bases, with 12 bases between the two germline ends.

Here the CDR3 reads CASSFSPSHEQFF. The CDR3 DNA reads TGTGCCAGCAGCTTCTCCCCAAGCCATGAGCAGTTCTTC. V is TRBV7-7 and J is TRBJ2-1; D is ambiguous. V was cut by 3 bases and J by 8 bases, with 11 bases left in between. The germline V gene has CDR1 SSHAT and CDR2 FNYEAQ (reference sequence). The CDR3 length is 13 residues.

V is TRBV3-1 (or the pseudogene TRBV3-2) and J is TRBJ2-2; a weak D match, TRBD2 (5 bases). The length of the CDR3 is 18 residues. The germline gives CDR1 LGHDT, CDR2 YNNKEL (reference sequence). V lost 1 base to trimming and J lost 1 base, with 16 bases between them. The CDR3 loop is CASSQVRFGSGNTGELFF. CDR3 coding DNA: TGTGCCAGCAGCCAAGTTAGGTTCGGCAGCGGGAACACCGGGGAGCTGTTTTTT.

There are a few counts of this clone. The chain couples TRBV4-1 to TRBJ1-5, with 9 bases identical to TRBD1. Losses at the gene ends were 1 base for V and 6 bases for J; bases not matched to a gene: 1. Germline-derived CDR1 and CDR2 are MGHRA and YSYEKL. The CDR3 contains 14 residues. The CDR3 nucleotides read TGCGCCAGCAGCCAAGGACAGGGGGTTCAGCCCCAGCATTTT. Amino acid sequence: CASSQGQGVQPQHF.

This clone was detected only a few times. The chain uses TRBV13 and TRBJ2-1; 13 bases match TRBD2. The CDR3 extends over 20 amino acids. V shed 5 bases and J 5 bases; nucleotides not matched to a gene: 18. The germline CDR1 and CDR2 sequences are PRHDT and FYEKMQ (reference sequence). CDR3 nucleotide sequence: TGTGCCAGCAGCGGAGAAACTACACTAGCGGGAGGGCCTGATGACAATGAGCAGTTCTTC. Amino acid sequence: CASSGETTLAGGPDDNEQFF. Variable domain in full (rest from reference TRBV13 and TRBJ2-1): AAGVIQSPRHLIKEKRETATLKCYPIPRHDTVYWYQQGPGQDPQFLISFYEKMQSDKGSIPDRFSAQQFSDYHSELNMSSLELGDSALYFCASSGETTLAGGPDDNEQFFGPGTRLTVL.

This chain connects TRBV3-1 (or the pseudogene TRBV3-2) to TRBJ1-5, with D tentatively TRBD1 (6 bases). Trimming pared 4 bases from V and 4 bases from J, leaving 14 bases between. The CDR3 extends over 15 amino acids. Germline V lookup: CDR1 LGHDT, CDR2 YNNKEL (reference sequence). The CDR3 bases are TGTGCCAGCAGCCCGCGGGAGGGGGTAAATCAGCCCCAGCATTTT. This gives the protein CASSPREGVNQPQHF.